Each of the 27 T cell receptor beta chains below was sequenced from the same sample in a study of early T cells in non-severe SARS-CoV-2 infection. MiXCR, applied by TCRdb to the 5' RACE reads, yields one record per CDR3 protein. This table has approximately 70,000 distinct CDR3 sequences, about 9.4% appearing once. The sample in question was whole blood, obtained at baseline. The receptors here all came from an adult who was a healthcare worker with PCR-confirmed SARS-CoV-2 infection or an uninfected control (not recorded which).

Many counts were recorded for this clonotype. The genes are TRBV5-1 and TRBJ1-6, with D possibly being TRBD1 (5 bases). V was clipped by 0 bases and J by 5 bases, with 9 bases between them. CDR3 length: 15 residues. The germline V gene encodes CDR1 SGHRS and CDR2 YFSETQ. CDR3 in DNA: TGCGCCAGCAGCTTGGAGCAGGGTCATAATTCACCCCTCCACTTT. This sequence encodes CASSLEQGHNSPLHF.

Ten or more counts support this clonotype. The V and J genes are TRBV11-2 and TRBJ2-7, with D maybe TRBD2 (6 bases). The V end was cut by 5 bases, the J end by 4 bases, with 9 bases between. Germline V gene lookup returns CDR1 SGHAT and CDR2 FQNNGV. This CDR3 comprises 12 residues. The CDR3 region has the DNA TGTGCCAGCAGCCCTGGGGGGTACGAGCAGTACTTC. Its protein is CASSPGGYEQYF.

This clonotype was found a few times. The chain combines TRBV7-2 with TRBJ1-5, with D uncertain. Germline-derived CDR1 and CDR2 are SGHTA and FQGNSA. The CDR3 is 16 amino acids. V lost 1 base, J lost 0 bases, and 10 bases lay in between. The CDR3 nucleotides read TGTGCCAGCAGCTTAGGAGGGAGTTATAGCAATCAGCCCCAGCATTTT. Protein sequence: CASSLGGSYSNQPQHF.

The CDR3 coding sequence is TGTGCCAGCAGCCGGGACAGGGCCCTGAACACTGAAGCTTTCTTT. It specifies CASSRDRALNTEAFF. The V call is TRBV27, the J call TRBJ1-1; 9 bases are a match to TRBD1. CDR3 size: 15 residues. The trim removed 6 bases at V and 0 bases at J, leaving 5 bases unmatched. The germline V gene encodes CDR1 MNHEY and CDR2 SMNVEV (reference sequence).

This clonotype appeared a few times. The chain recombines TRBV27 with TRBJ2-7; tentatively, D is TRBD1 (6 bases). V lost 2 bases to trimming and J lost 6 bases, with 8 bases between them. CDR1 and CDR2 (germline): MNHEY, SMNVEV (reference sequence). CDR3 length: 12 residues. The CDR3 protein is CASSLIGGEQYF. CDR3 in DNA: TGTGCCAGCAGTTTAATAGGGGGCGAGCAGTACTTC.

The rearrangement uses TRBV7-2 and TRBJ2-2; D is unclear. This CDR3 region has 13 residues. Germline loops: CDR1 SGHTA, CDR2 FQGNSA. Trimming removed 2 bases from V and 6 bases from J, with 7 bases in between. CDR3 amino acids: CASSLIKSGELFF. DNA for the CDR3: TGTGCCAGCAGCTTAATTAAGTCCGGGGAGCTGTTTTTT.

This clonotype was seen many times. The gene calls are TRBV4-1 and TRBJ2-4; D might be TRBD2 (6 bases). The germline V gene has CDR1 MGHRA and CDR2 YSYEKL. CDR3 size: 16 residues. V lost 0 bases to trimming and J lost 0 bases, with 9 bases between them. The CDR3 protein is CASSQDSGLAKNIQYF. CDR3 coding DNA: TGCGCCAGCAGCCAAGACTCGGGACTAGCCAAAAACATTCAGTACTTC.

This clonotype was recorded at least ten times. The chain uses TRBV19 and TRBJ1-2, with 12 positions matching TRBD1. The CDR3 has 16 residues. Germline CDR1 reads LNHDA; CDR2 reads SQIVND (reference sequence). Trimming cost V 6 bases and J 6 bases; bases outside gene matches: 11. DNA for the CDR3: TGTGCCAGTAGACCGGGAGGGACAGGGGGCGCAAATGGCTACACCTTC. Residues: CASRPGGTGGANGYTF.

This clonotype was picked up a small number of times. V usage is TRBV10-3 and J usage is TRBJ2-4; D is ambiguous. The CDR3 totals 15 residues. With 7 bases removed from V and 8 bases from J, the gap between germline ends came to 21 bases. Germline values: CDR1 ENHRY, CDR2 SYGVKD. The CDR3 DNA sequence: TGTGCCATCAACAGTGTATGGGGAATAACGGACATTCAGTACTTC. Translated, it gives CAINSVWGITDIQYF.

This clonotype was detected many times. The chain is built from TRBV20-1 and TRBJ2-1; D is uncertain. The ends were cut back, 0 bases at V and 0 bases at J, with 12 bases in the middle. Germline V CDR1 and CDR2: DFQATT, SNEGSKA (reference sequence). This CDR3 contains 16 residues. CDR3 nucleotides: TGCAGTGCTAGAGATCCGGGCGGAGCCTCCTACAATGAGCAGTTCTTC. This sequence encodes CSARDPGGASYNEQFF.

This clonotype was counted many times. This sequence joins TRBV2 and TRBJ2-2; maybe TRBD1 (5 bases). This CDR3 has 12 amino acids. In germline, CDR1 is SNHLY, CDR2 FYNNEI. V lost 11 bases, J lost 3 bases, and 10 bases lay in between. As DNA, the CDR3 is TGTGCCGGAGACAGTTACACCGGGGAGCTGTTTTTT. This encodes CAGDSYTGELFF. Using reference TRBV2 and TRBJ2-2 for the parts outside the CDR3, the full variable domain is EPEVTQTPSHQVTQMGQEVILRCVPISNHLYFYWYRQILGQKVEFLVSFYNNEISEKSEIFDDQFSVERPDGSNFTLKIRSTKLEDSAMYFCAGDSYTGELFFGEGSRLTVL.

This clonotype occurred many times. The V gene is TRBV3-1, the J gene TRBJ1-1; D ambiguous. The germline CDR1 and CDR2 sequences are LGHDT and YNNKEL (reference sequence). This CDR3 comprises 13 residues. With 3 bases removed from V and 0 bases from J, the gap between germline ends came to 5 bases. The CDR3 region is CASSQGLNTEAFF. In nucleotides, the CDR3 is TGTGCCAGCAGCCAGGGCTTGAACACTGAAGCTTTCTTT.

The genes are TRBV11-2 and TRBJ2-5; D not resolved. V lost 7 bases, J lost 2 bases, and 14 bases lay in between. Germline assignment: CDR1 SGHAT and CDR2 FQNNGV. The CDR3 length is 14 residues. The CDR3 DNA reads as TGTGCCAGCACCCTATCGGGTTTACAAGAGACCCAGTACTTC. It translates to CASTLSGLQETQYF.

This clonotype was seen a few times. This chain uses TRBV6-4 with TRBJ2-3; the D is unclear. CDR3 size: 14 residues. V was trimmed by 6 bases and J by 3 bases, leaving 13 bases between them. The germline V gene has CDR1 MRHNA and CDR2 SNTAGT. The DNA for the CDR3 is TGTGCCAGCAGCACGGATTGGGGAACAGATACGCAGTATTTT. It specifies CASSTDWGTDTQYF.

This clonotype was counted at least ten times. V usage is TRBV7-8 and J usage is TRBJ2-7; 7 positions match TRBD1. Germline V gene sequence: CDR1 SGHVS, CDR2 FQNEAQ. V lost 5 bases and J lost 3; bases outside the gene matches: 10. This CDR3 has 15 amino acids. CDR3 nucleotides: TGTGCCAGCAGCCGGGGAATCGGGACAGTCTACGAGCAGTACTTC. This gives the protein CASSRGIGTVYEQYF.

CDR3 sequence (DNA): TGTGCCAGTAGTATATGGGACCCGATGGGACAGCCCCAGCATTTT. It codes for CASSIWDPMGQPQHF. The gene calls are TRBV19 and TRBJ1-5; TRBD1 is a possible D gene (5 bases). Trimming took 2 bases from V and 7 from J, leaving 15 bases between them. The CDR3 is made up of 15 amino acids. Germline values: CDR1 LNHDA, CDR2 SQIVND (reference sequence). Based on the CDR3 plus reference TRBV19 and TRBJ1-5, the full variable domain is DGGITQSPKYLFRKEGQNVTLSCEQNLNHDAMYWYRQDPGQGLRLIYYSQIVNDFQKGDIAEGYSVSREKKESFPLTVTSAQKNPTAFYLCASSIWDPMGQPQHFGDGTRLSIL.

The gene calls are TRBV6-5 and TRBJ2-7, with 7 bases fitting TRBD1. This CDR3 comprises 13 residues. CDR1 MNHEY and CDR2 SVGAGI come from the germline V gene. Trimming at V came to 7 bases and at J to 10 bases, leaving 13 bases not matched to a gene. CDR3 sequence: CASTPPGQDRQYF. The CDR3 bases are TGTGCCAGCACCCCCCCCGGACAGGACCGTCAGTACTTC.

This clonotype came up many times. The rearrangement uses TRBV14 and TRBJ2-7, with a possible D match to TRBD1 (5 bases). Per the germline V gene, CDR1 is SGHDN and CDR2 is FVKESK. V was shortened by 4 bases and J by 4 bases, with 17 bases between the two germline ends. The CDR3 contains 15 residues. CDR3 nucleotides: TGTGCCAGCAGCCCTACCCACAGGTACCCTTACGAGCAGTACTTC. It is translated as CASSPTHRYPYEQYF.

This clonotype was detected a few times. The chain couples TRBV30 to TRBJ2-1; unclear D gene. The germline V gene has CDR1 GTSNPN and CDR2 SVGIG (reference sequence). The CDR3 is made up of 13 amino acids. V lost 2 bases, J lost 5 bases, and 10 bases lay in between. CDR3 nucleotides: TGTGCCTGGAGTCATGGCGACAACAATGAGCAGTTCTTC. This sequence encodes CAWSHGDNNEQFF. Full variable domain (outside the CDR3, taken from reference TRBV30 and TRBJ2-1): SQTIHQWPATLVQPVGSPLSLECTVEGTSNPNLYWYRQAAGRGLQLLFYSVGIGQISSEVPQNLSASRPQDRQFILSSKKLLLSDSGFYLCAWSHGDNNEQFFGPGTRLTVL.

J is TRBJ1-2 and V is TRBV29-1; D might be TRBD1 (5 bases). Trimming pared 0 bases from V and 6 bases from J, leaving 11 bases between. The CDR3 sequence is 13 residues long. Germline V gene lookup returns CDR1 SQVTM and CDR2 ANQGSEA. CDR3 bases: TGCAGCGTTGAAGATTTCGGACAAGATGGCTACACCTTC. As protein: CSVEDFGQDGYTF.

CDR3 coding DNA: TGTGCCAGCAGCTCTGCCGGGACTAGGCCAGATACGCAGTATTTT. This translates into CASSSAGTRPDTQYF. The chain recombines TRBV11-2 with TRBJ2-3, with 8 nucleotides matching TRBD2. V was pared by 4 bases and J by 4 bases, with 7 bases of the junction left unmatched. The CDR3 contains 15 residues. The V gene's germline CDR1 is SGHAT and CDR2 FQNNGV.

This clonotype was detected only a few times. The gene calls are TRBV3-1 and TRBJ2-2; perhaps TRBD1 as D (6 bases). Germline CDR1 is LGHDT and CDR2 is YNNKEL (reference sequence). This CDR3 has 14 amino acids. V lost 4 bases, J lost 4 bases, and 10 bases lay in between. The DNA for the CDR3 is TGTGCCAGCAGCCGTCGACAGGCCACCGGGGAGCTGTTTTTT. Translated: CASSRRQATGELFF.

This clonotype was observed a handful of times. The chain is built from TRBV4-2 and TRBJ2-3; 10 bases are a match to TRBD2. Germline V gives CDR1 LGHNA, CDR2 YNFKEQ. This CDR3 contains 16 residues. With V trimmed by 3 bases and J by 3 bases, 6 bases remained unmatched. This chain's CDR3 is CASSQALAGVTDTQYF. Written as DNA, the CDR3 is TGTGCCAGCAGCCAGGCGCTAGCGGGGGTAACAGATACGCAGTATTTT.

This clonotype came up many times. The chain combines TRBV20-1 with TRBJ1-1, with 9 bases identical to TRBD1. The CDR3 contains 14 residues. J lost 6 bases, V lost 0 bases, and 5 bases had no gene match. Germline V lookup: CDR1 DFQATT, CDR2 SNEGSKA (reference sequence). The CDR3 loop is CSAREGQGVSEAFF. The CDR3 nucleotides are TGCAGTGCTAGAGAGGGACAGGGTGTCTCTGAAGCTTTCTTT.

Ten or more counts support this clonotype. The chain joins TRBV12-3 or TRBV12-4 to TRBJ1-1; D is perhaps TRBD1 (5 bases). The CDR3 sequence is 16 residues long. V was shortened by 6 bases and J by 11 bases, with 28 bases between the two germline ends. The CDR3 is CASRSDSRKPFAPAFF. The CDR3 DNA follows: TGTGCCAGCAGATCTGACAGCCGGAAGCCTTTTGCGCCGGCTTTCTTT.

This clonotype has a handful of counts. The chain uses TRBV11-2 and TRBJ1-3; 10 nucleotides agree with TRBD1. This CDR3 region has 21 residues. Trimming took 1 base from V and 0 from J; bases not matched to a gene: 15. The germline gives CDR1 SGHAT, CDR2 FQNNGV. The CDR3 sequence: CASSLARFVRRDRGSGNTIYF. The CDR3 region has the DNA TGTGCCAGCAGCTTAGCCCGATTTGTAAGACGGGACAGGGGCTCTGGAAACACCATATATTTT. The complete variable domain, with remaining parts taken from reference TRBV11-2 and TRBJ1-3, reads EAGVAQSPRYKIIEKRQSVAFWCNPISGHATLYWYQQILGQGPKLLIQFQNNGVVDDSQLPKDRFSAERLKGVDSTLKIQPAKLEDSAVYLCASSLARFVRRDRGSGNTIYFGEGSWLTVV.

This clonotype has just a few counts. The V call is TRBV15, the J call TRBJ1-1; the D is unclear. In germline, CDR1 is LNHNV, CDR2 YYDKDF (reference sequence). V shed 3 bases and J shed 0 bases, with 14 bases lying between them. This CDR3 contains 16 residues. DNA of the CDR3: TGTGCCACCAGCAGTTCCTTAGGACCGATGAACACTGAAGCTTTCTTT. It specifies CATSSSLGPMNTEAFF.